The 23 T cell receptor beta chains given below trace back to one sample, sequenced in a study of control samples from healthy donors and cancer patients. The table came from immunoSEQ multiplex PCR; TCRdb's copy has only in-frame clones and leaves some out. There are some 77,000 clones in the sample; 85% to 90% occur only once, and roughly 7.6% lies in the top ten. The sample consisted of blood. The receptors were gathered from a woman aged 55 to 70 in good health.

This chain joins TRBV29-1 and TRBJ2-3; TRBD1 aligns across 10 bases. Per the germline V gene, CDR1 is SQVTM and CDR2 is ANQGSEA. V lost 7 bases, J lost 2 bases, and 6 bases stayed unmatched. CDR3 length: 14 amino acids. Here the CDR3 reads CSAGTGVNTDTQYF. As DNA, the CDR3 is TGCAGCGCAGGGACAGGGGTGAACACAGATACGCAGTATTTT.

In DNA, the CDR3 is TGTGCCAGTAGTATCACAGGGGGAGACTCACCCCTCCACTTT. It encodes CASSITGGDSPLHF. The rearrangement links TRBV19 to TRBJ1-6; 8 bases agree with TRBD1. J was trimmed by 10 bases and V by 3 bases; bases with no gene match: 5. Germline assignment: CDR1 LNHDA and CDR2 SQIVND (reference sequence). This CDR3 contains 14 residues.

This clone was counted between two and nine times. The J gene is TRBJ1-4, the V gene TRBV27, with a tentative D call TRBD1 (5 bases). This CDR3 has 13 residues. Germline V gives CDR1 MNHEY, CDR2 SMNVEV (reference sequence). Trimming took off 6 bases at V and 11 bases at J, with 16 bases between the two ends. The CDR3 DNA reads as TGTGCCAGCAGCCAGGACATCCTATGGAAACTGTTTTTT. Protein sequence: CASSQDILWKLFF.

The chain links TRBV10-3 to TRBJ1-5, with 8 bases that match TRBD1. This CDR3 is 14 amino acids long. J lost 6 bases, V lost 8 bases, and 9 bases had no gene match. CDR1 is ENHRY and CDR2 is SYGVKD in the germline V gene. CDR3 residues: CAIAADRGGQPQHF. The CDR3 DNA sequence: TGTGCCATCGCGGCCGACAGGGGTGGTCAGCCCCAGCATTTT.

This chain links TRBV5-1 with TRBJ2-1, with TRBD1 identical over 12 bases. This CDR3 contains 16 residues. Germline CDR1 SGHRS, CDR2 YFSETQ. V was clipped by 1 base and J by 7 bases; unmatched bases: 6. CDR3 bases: TGCGCCAGCAGCTTGATCGGGACAGGGGGCGAAAATGAGCAGTTCTTC. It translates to CASSLIGTGGENEQFF.

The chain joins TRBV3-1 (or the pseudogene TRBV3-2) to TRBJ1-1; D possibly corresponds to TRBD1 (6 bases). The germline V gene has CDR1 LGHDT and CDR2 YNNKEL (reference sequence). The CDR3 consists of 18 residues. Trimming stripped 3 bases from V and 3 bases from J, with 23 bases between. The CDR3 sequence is CASSQSIRGGGGYTEAFF. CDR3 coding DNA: TGTGCCAGCAGCCAGAGTATTCGAGGCGGGGGCGGCTACACTGAAGCTTTCTTT.

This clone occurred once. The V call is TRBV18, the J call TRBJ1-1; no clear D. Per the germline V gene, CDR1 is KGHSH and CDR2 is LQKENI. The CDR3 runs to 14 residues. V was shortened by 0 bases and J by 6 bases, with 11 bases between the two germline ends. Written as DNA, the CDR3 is TGTGCCAGCTCACCACCGAGTAGTCTCTCTGAAGCTTTCTTT. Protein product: CASSPPSSLSEAFF.

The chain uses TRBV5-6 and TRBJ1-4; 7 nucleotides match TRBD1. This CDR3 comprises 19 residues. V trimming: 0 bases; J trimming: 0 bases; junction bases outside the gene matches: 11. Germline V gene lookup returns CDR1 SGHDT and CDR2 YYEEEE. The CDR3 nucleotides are TGTGCCAGCAGCTTGGCCTGGGACAGTACCTTTGCAACTAATGAAAAACTGTTTTTT. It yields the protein CASSLAWDSTFATNEKLFF.

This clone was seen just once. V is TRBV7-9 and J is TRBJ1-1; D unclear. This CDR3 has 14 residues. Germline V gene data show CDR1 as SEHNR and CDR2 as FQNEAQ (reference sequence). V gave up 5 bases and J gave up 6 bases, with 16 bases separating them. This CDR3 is CASSPRTGMAEAFF. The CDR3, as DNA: TGTGCCAGCAGCCCCCGGACGGGGATGGCTGAAGCTTTCTTT.

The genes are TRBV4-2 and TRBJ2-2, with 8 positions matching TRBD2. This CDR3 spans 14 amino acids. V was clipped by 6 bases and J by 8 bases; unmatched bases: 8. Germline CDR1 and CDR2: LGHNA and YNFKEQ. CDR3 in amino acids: CASRPGGGRGELFF. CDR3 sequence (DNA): TGTGCCAGCAGACCCGGGGGGGGCCGAGGGGAGCTGTTTTTT.

The CDR3 is CASRLAGNNEQFF. CDR3 sequence (DNA): TGTGCCAGCAGACTAGCGGGGAACAATGAGCAGTTCTTC. This chain connects TRBV6-6 to TRBJ2-1; 10 bases align to TRBD2. After removal of 6 bases from V and 5 bases from J, the junction contained 1 base not matched to a gene. Germline V gene lookup returns CDR1 MNHNY and CDR2 SVGAGI (reference sequence). This CDR3 spans 13 amino acids.

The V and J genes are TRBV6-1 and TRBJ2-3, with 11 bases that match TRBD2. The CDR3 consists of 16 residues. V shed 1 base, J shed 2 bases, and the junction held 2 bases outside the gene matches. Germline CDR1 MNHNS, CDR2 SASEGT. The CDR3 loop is CASSEGTSGPTDTQYF. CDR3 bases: TGTGCCAGCAGTGAAGGGACTAGCGGGCCCACAGATACGCAGTATTTT.

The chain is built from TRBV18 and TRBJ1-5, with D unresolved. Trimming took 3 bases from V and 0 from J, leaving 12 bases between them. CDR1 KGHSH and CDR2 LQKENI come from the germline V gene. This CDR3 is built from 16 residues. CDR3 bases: TGTGCCAGCTCACCCCAGGACCCGTATAGCAATCAGCCCCAGCATTTT. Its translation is CASSPQDPYSNQPQHF.

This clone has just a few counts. CDR3 protein: CASSDYTGELFF. CDR3 DNA: TGTGCCAGCAGTGATTACACCGGGGAGCTGTTTTTT. The rearrangement joins TRBV25-1 to TRBJ2-2; D uncertain. CDR1 is MGHDK and CDR2 is SYGVNS in the germline V gene. The CDR3 length is 12 residues. V was clipped by 3 bases and J by 3 bases, with 2 bases between them.

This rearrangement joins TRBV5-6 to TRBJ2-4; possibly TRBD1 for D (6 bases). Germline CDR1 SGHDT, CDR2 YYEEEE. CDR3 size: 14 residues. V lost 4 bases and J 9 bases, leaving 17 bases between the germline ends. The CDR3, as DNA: TGTGCCAGCAGCGCGACGCAGGGGTATGGCATTCAGTACTTC. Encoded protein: CASSATQGYGIQYF.

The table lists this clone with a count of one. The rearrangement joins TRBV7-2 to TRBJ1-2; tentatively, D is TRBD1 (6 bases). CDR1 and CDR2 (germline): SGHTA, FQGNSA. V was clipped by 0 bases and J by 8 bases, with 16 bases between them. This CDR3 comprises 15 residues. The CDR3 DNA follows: TGTGCCAGCAGCTTAGCCCCTCTCCAGGGGAACGGCTACACCTTC. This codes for CASSLAPLQGNGYTF.

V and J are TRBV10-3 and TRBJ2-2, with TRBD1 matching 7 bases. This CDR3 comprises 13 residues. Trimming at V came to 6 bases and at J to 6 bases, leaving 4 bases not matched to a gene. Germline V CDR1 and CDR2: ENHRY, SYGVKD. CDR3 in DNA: TGTGCCATCAGGGGGACAGTCCCCGGGGAGCTGTTTTTT. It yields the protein CAIRGTVPGELFF.

For the CDR3, the DNA is TGTGCCAGCAGCCCTAACCTCGGCACAGATACGCAGTATTTT. It encodes CASSPNLGTDTQYF. The V call is TRBV5-6, the J call TRBJ2-3; no clear D gene. Trimming removed 4 bases from V and 1 base from J, with 10 bases in between. The CDR3 loop spans 14 amino acids. CDR1 and CDR2 from the germline V gene are SGHDT and YYEEEE.

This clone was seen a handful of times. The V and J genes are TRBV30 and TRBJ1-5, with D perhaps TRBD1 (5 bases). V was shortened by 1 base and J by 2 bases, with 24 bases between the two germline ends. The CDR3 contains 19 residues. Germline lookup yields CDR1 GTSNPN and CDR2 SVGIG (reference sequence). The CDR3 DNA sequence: TGTGCCTGGAGTGCCCTTAGTATTGGGGGTCAAGGGGGCAATCAGCCCCAGCATTTT. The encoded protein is CAWSALSIGGQGGNQPQHF.

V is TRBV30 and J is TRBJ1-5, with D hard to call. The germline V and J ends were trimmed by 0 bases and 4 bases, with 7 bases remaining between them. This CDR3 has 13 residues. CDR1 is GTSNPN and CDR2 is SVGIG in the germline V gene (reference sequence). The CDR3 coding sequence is TGTGCCTGGAGTGTTTCTCGGAATCAGCCCCAGCATTTT. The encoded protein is CAWSVSRNQPQHF.

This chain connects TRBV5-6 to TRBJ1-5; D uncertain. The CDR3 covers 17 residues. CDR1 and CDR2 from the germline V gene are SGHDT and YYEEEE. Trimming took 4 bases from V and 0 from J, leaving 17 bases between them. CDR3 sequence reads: CASSAWSLAVSNQPQHF. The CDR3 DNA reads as TGTGCCAGCAGCGCCTGGAGTCTGGCGGTTAGCAATCAGCCCCAGCATTTT.

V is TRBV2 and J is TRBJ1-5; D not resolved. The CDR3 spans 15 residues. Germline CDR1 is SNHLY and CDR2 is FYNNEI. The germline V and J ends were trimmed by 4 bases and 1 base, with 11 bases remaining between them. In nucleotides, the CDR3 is TGTGCCAGCAGTGTTGACCACCTCAGCAATCAGCCCCAGCATTTT. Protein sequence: CASSVDHLSNQPQHF.

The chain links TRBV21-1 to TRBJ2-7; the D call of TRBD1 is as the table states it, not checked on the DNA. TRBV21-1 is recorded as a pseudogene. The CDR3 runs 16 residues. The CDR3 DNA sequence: TGTGCCAGCAGCAAGCCAGGGGTTAATGGGACCTACGAGCAGTACTTC. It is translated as CASSKPGVNGTYEQYF.